This entry concerns a single TCR beta chain. Antigen: not known. The sample belongs to a study of T-cell memory formation after mild COVID-19. Study results and caveats: The finding that pre-infection memory included some responding clones suggested that cross-reactive memory joined.

CDR1 is LNHDA and CDR2 is SQIVND in the germline V gene (reference sequence). The length of the CDR3 is 14 residues. The junction had 4 bases not matched to a gene; V was cut back by 3 bases and J by 4 bases. TCRdb fed the 5' RACE reads into MiXCR, producing one record per CDR3 protein. The table shows 550,000 to 650,000 distinct CDR3 sequences, with roughly 17% occurring only once. The material sequenced was PBMCs or a T cell subset sorted from them (not recorded which). The chain carries TRBV19 and TRBJ2-7, with 9 positions matching TRBD1. The origin of this receptor is an adult woman who had mild COVID-19 (a few samples of this study predate the infection). Cell type and time point are not known. The CDR3 nucleotides read TGTGCCAGTAGTATGGGACAGGGTAGTTACGAGCAGTACTTC. It yields the protein CASSMGQGSYEQYF.